This T cell receptor (beta chain) originates from a study of early T cells in non-severe SARS-CoV-2 infection. Overall study context: Chains from this unsorted whole-blood bulk RNA could not be paired. The study's findings and limits: CD4 and private specificities were missed by VDJdb matching, which favored anti-spike CD8 responses.

This clonotype was counted ten times or more. As yet, its antigen is unknown. V trimming: 5 bases; J trimming: 9 bases; junction bases outside the gene matches: 8. Per germline, CDR1 KGHSH and CDR2 LQKENI. There are 14 residues in the CDR3. Unique molecular identifiers (one per individual cDNA molecule) were attached. TCRdb fed the 5' RACE reads into MiXCR, producing one record per CDR3 protein. Of about 38,000 distinct CDR3 sequences in the sample, roughly 4.4% were seen once. The clonotype originates from an adult who was a healthcare worker with PCR-confirmed SARS-CoV-2 infection or an uninfected control (not recorded which). The genes are TRBV18 and TRBJ2-1; 9 bases map to TRBD1. The sample consisted of whole blood. The chain's CDR3 is CASSAGQGRGEQFF. The DNA for the CDR3 is TGTGCCAGCTCAGCGGGACAGGGTCGGGGTGAGCAGTTCTTC.